One sample yielded the 2 T cell receptor beta chains listed below, sequenced in a study of cytomegalovirus exposure and HLA in healthy donors. A multiplex PCR was run with 60 Vbeta primers and 13 Jbeta primers. Data came from immunoSEQ multiplex PCR; TCRdb stores just in-frame clones and leaves some out. The sample holds about 150,000 clones, about three fifths seen once. The sample comprised PBMCs. These receptors came from a woman aged 55-70 years in good health and CMV-seropositive.

The rearrangement joins TRBV5-1 to TRBJ2-3; 13 bases map to TRBD2. This CDR3 contains 16 residues. CDR1 and CDR2 from the germline V gene are SGHRS and YFSETQ. V dropped 4 bases and J dropped 2; count of bases not matched to a gene: 4. CDR3 nucleotides: TGCGCCAGCAGCAGGGGACTAGCGGGAAACACAGATACGCAGTATTTT. Translation: CASSRGLAGNTDTQYF.

The V and J genes are TRBV7-9 and TRBJ2-2, with 7 bases that match TRBD2. Germline values: CDR1 SEHNR, CDR2 FQNEAQ (reference sequence). CDR3 length: 17 amino acids. V gave up 1 base and J gave up 1 base; unmatched junction bases: 6. CDR3 DNA sequence: TGTGCCAGCAGCTTAGAGGCCGGGAGGTGGAACACCGGGGAGCTGTTTTTT. Its translation is CASSLEAGRWNTGELFF. Based on the CDR3 plus reference TRBV7-9 and TRBJ2-2, the full variable domain is DTGVSQNPRHKITKRGQNVTFRCDPISEHNRLYWYRQTLGQGPEFLTYFQNEAQLEKSRLLSDRFSAERPKGSFSTLEIQRTEQGDSAMYLCASSLEAGRWNTGELFFGEGSRLTVL.